A selection of T cell receptor beta chains follows, all from one sample in a study of post-analysis software for immune sequencing data. TCRdb re-derived calls from the PCR reads in MiXCR, one entry per CDR3 protein. The sample yields hundreds of thousands of distinct CDR3 sequences, 53% seen once. Sequencing was performed on blood. All receptors come from a girl aged 5-17 years with multiple sclerosis. Both conserved end residues are part of each CDR3. The D gene is left open where the match is weak. Size values are once, few and many counts, or a class for expanded clones, and some rows have none.

d_gene	v_gene	j_gene	len	abundance	CDR3nt	CDR3aa
TRBD1	TRBV6-2/TRBV6-3	TRBJ2-5	15	-	TGTGCCAGCAGTTACCGGGACAGGAGCCAAGAGACCCAGTACTTC	CASSYRDRSQETQYF
TRBD2	TRBV7-8	TRBJ2-3	18	-	TGTGCCAGCAGCTTCCGGCGGGGGGGCCATCAGCGCACAGATACGCAGTATTTT	CASSFRRGGHQRTDTQYF
-	TRBV29-1	TRBJ2-5	13	-	TGCAGCGTTGAAGGTGGAGGGGAAGAGACCCAGTACTTC	CSVEGGGEETQYF
TRBD2	TRBV10-3	TRBJ2-5	14	few	TGTGCCATCAGCTCTAGCGGGCAGCATGAGACCCAGTACTTC	CAISSSGQHETQYF
TRBD2	TRBV12-5	TRBJ2-1	19	-	TGTGCTAGTGGTTTGGGAACGACCTGGGGGGAGGGCCGTTACAATGAGCAGTTCTTC	CASGLGTTWGEGRYNEQFF
TRBD1	TRBV7-9	TRBJ2-7	14	few	TGTGCCAGCACCTACGTGGGACAGACCTACGAGCAGTACTTC	CASTYVGQTYEQYF
-	TRBV27	TRBJ2-1	14	once	TGTGCCAGCAGCCTTATCGGGAGTCACAATGAGCAGTTCTTC	CASSLIGSHNEQFF
TRBD2	TRBV5-1	TRBJ2-3	14	-	TGCGCCAGCGGAGCGGGAGGGCCCACAGATACGCAGTATTTT	CASGAGGPTDTQYF
-	TRBV20-1	TRBJ1-5	12	-	TGCAGTGCTAGCTGGGCGGATCAGCCCCAGCATTTT	CSASWADQPQHF
-	TRBV5-1	TRBJ1-3	14	few	TGCGCCAGCAGCTTGCGGGAGCCCGGAAACACCATATATTTT	CASSLREPGNTIYF